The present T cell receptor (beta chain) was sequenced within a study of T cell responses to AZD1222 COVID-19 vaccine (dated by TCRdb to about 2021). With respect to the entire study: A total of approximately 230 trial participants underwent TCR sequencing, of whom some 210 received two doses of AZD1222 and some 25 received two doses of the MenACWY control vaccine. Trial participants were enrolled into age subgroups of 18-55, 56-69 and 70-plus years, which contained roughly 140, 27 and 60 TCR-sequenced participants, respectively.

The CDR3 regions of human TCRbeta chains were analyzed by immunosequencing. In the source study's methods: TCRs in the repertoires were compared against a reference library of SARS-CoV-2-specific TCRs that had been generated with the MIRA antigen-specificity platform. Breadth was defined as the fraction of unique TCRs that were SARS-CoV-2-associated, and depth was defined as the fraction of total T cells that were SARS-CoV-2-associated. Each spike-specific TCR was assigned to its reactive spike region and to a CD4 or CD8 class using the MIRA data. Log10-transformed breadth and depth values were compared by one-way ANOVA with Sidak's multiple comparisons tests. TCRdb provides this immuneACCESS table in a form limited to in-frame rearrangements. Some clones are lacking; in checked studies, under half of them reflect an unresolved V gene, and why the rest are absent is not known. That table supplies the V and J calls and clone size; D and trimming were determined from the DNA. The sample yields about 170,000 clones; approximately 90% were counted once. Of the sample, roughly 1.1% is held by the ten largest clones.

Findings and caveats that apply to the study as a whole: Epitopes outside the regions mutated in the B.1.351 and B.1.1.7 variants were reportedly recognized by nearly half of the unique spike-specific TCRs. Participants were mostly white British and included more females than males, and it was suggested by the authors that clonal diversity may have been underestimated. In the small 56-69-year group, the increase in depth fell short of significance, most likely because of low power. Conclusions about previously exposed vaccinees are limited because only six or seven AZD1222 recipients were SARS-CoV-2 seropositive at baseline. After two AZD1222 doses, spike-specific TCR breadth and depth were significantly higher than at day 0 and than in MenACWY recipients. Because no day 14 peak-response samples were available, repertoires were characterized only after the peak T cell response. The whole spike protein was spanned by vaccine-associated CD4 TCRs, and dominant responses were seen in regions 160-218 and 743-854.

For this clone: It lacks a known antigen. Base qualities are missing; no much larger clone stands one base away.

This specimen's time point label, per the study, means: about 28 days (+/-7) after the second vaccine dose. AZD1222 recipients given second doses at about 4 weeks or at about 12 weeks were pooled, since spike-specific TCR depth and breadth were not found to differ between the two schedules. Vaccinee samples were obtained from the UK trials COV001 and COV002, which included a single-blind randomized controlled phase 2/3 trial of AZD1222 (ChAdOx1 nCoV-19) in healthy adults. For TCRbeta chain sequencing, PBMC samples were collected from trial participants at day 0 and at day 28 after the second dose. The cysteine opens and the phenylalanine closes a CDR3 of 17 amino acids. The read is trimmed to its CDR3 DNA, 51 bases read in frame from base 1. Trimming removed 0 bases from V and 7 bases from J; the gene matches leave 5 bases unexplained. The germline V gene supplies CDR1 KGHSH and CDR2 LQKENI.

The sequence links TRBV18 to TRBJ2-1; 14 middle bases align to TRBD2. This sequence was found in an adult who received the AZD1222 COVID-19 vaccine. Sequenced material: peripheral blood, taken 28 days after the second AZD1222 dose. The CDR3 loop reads CASSPPTGTSGGNEQFF. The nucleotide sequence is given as TGTGCCAGCTCACCACCAACCGGGACTAGCGGGGGAAATGAGCAGTTCTTC.